Below, 13 T cell receptor beta chains from the same sample are listed, as sequenced in a study of CD8+CD57+ T cells in acquired aplastic anemia. The template for TCR beta VDJ and CDR3 sequence profiling was genomic DNA. TCRdb passed the reads through MiXCR, listing each CDR3 protein once. The table has under 200,000 distinct CDR3 sequences, around half seen once. Only patients with CD8+CD57+ cell expansion on flow cytometry were chosen for sequencing. The sample consisted of sorted CD4+, CD8+, or CD8+CD57+ T cells (not recorded which) from PBMCs. These receptors originate from a human donor with aplastic anemia.

This clonotype was counted many times. The V gene is TRBV20-1, the J gene TRBJ1-1; 7 bases fit TRBD1. From germline, CDR1 is DFQATT and CDR2 SNEGSKA (reference sequence). This CDR3 spans 14 amino acids. The J segment lost 0 bases and the V segment lost 5 bases, leaving 6 bases of the junction unmatched. CDR3 amino acids: CSAPRDSLNTEAFF. The CDR3 region has the DNA TGCAGTGCTCCACGGGACAGCCTGAACACTGAAGCTTTCTTT.

The chain is built from TRBV19 and TRBJ2-5; 14 nucleotides agree with TRBD2. The CDR3 runs 17 residues. Germline CDR1 and CDR2: LNHDA and SQIVND (reference sequence). V gave up 5 bases and J gave up 4 bases; unmatched junction bases: 9. The CDR3 sequence: CASSADRLAGGLETQYF. In nucleotides, the CDR3 is TGTGCCAGTAGTGCGGATAGACTAGCGGGAGGGTTAGAGACCCAGTACTTC.

The rearrangement joins TRBV28 to TRBJ1-1, with D tentatively TRBD1 (5 bases). CDR1 and CDR2 from the germline V gene are MDHEN and SYDVKM. The V gene lost 5 bases and the J gene lost 3 bases, with 16 bases spanning the gap. CDR3 length equals 15 residues. CDR3 sequence reads: CASSLLSGMDTEAFF. The DNA for the CDR3 is TGTGCCAGCAGTCTGCTATCAGGGATGGACACTGAAGCTTTCTTT.

This sequence joins TRBV7-9 and TRBJ2-7; 7 positions match TRBD1. Germline lookup yields CDR1 SEHNR and CDR2 FQNEAQ (reference sequence). The CDR3 loop spans 15 amino acids. Germline trimming cut 7 bases from V and 2 bases from J; bases unmatched to any gene: 11. In DNA form, the CDR3 reads TGTGCCAGCATCATACCGGGGCAGGGGGCCTACGAGCAGTACTTC. Translated, it gives CASIIPGQGAYEQYF.

The rearrangement links TRBV29-1 to TRBJ2-7, with 7 bases that match TRBD1. Germline values: CDR1 SQVTM, CDR2 ANQGSEA. CDR3 length equals 12 residues. V lost 2 bases and J lost 2; bases outside the gene matches: 0. This CDR3 reads CSVEQGAYEQYF. In DNA form, the CDR3 reads TGCAGCGTTGAACAGGGGGCCTACGAGCAGTACTTC.

A single count supports this clonotype. This sequence joins TRBV10-2 and TRBJ2-4, with 15 bases that match TRBD2. The CDR3 is 17 residues long. The V gene end was trimmed by 6 bases and the J gene end by 7 bases; junction bases not matched to a gene: 10. CDR1 and CDR2 (germline): WSHSY, SAAADI. The CDR3 DNA sequence: TGCGCCAGCAGGGAGGGGACTAGCGGGAGGTCGGGCAACATTCAGTACTTC. Protein sequence: CASREGTSGRSGNIQYF.

This clonotype was recorded at least ten times. This chain uses TRBV20-1 with TRBJ2-3; 7 bases agree with TRBD2. Germline values: CDR1 DFQATT, CDR2 SNEGSKA (reference sequence). This CDR3 has 14 residues. Trimming removed 0 bases from V and 10 bases from J; junction bases left unmatched: 10. In nucleotides, the CDR3 is TGCAGTGCTAGAGAGTCAGGTGCGGGGGATGCGCAGTATTTT. Residues: CSARESGAGDAQYF.

About this clonotype: The junction and the germline gene differ at one end; a read error may be behind it. CDR3 region: CSSSGGNSPLHF. The DNA of the CDR3 is TGTTCCAGCAGTGGAGGAAATTCACCCCTCCACTTT. The V gene is TRBV2, the J gene TRBJ1-6; D is uncertain. The CDR3 spans 12 residues. The germline gives CDR1 SNHLY, CDR2 FYNNEI.

This clonotype was detected ten times or more. This chain uses TRBV11-2 with TRBJ1-6; D gene ambiguous. V lost 7 bases, J lost 13 bases, and 23 bases lay in between. Germline assignment: CDR1 SGHAT and CDR2 FQNNGV. This CDR3 is 15 amino acids long. CDR3 loop: CASTSLTGRYSPLHF. The CDR3 DNA sequence: TGTGCCAGCACCTCGCTTACGGGCCGCTACTCGCCCCTCCACTTT.

Ten or more counts support this clonotype. The rearrangement joins TRBV9 to TRBJ2-5, with D unclear. The CDR3 totals 14 residues. Germline CDR1 is SGDLS and CDR2 is YYNGEE. The V end was cut by 2 bases, the J end by 2 bases, with 10 bases between. This CDR3 reads CASSVGSPQETQYF. Written as DNA, the CDR3 is TGTGCCAGCAGCGTGGGCTCACCTCAAGAGACCCAGTACTTC.

This chain joins TRBV25-1 and TRBJ1-6; 9 bases fit TRBD1. Germline V gene data show CDR1 as MGHDK and CDR2 as SYGVNS. This CDR3 is built from 13 residues. The V gene end was trimmed by 8 bases and the J gene end by 15 bases; junction bases not matched to a gene: 11. The CDR3 region is CASQGQGSRRLHF. CDR3 nucleotides: TGTGCCAGCCAGGGACAGGGATCCCGCCGCCTCCACTTT.

The chain is built from TRBV7-8 and TRBJ1-1; D ambiguous. The CDR3 has 15 amino acids. The germline V gene has CDR1 SGHVS and CDR2 FQNEAQ. V lost 2 bases and J lost 2, with 12 bases in between. CDR3 DNA sequence: TGTGCCAGCAGCTTAAGGGATGCGTTTAACACTGAAGCTTTCTTT. Translation gives CASSLRDAFNTEAFF.

The chain combines TRBV5-1 with TRBJ2-7, with TRBD1 identical over 9 bases. Losses at the gene ends were 1 base for V and 0 bases for J; bases not matched to a gene: 5. The CDR3 is 16 amino acids. Germline CDR1 is SGHRS and CDR2 is YFSETQ. The CDR3 loop reads CASSLWGTGSSYEQYF. The CDR3 DNA follows: TGCGCCAGCAGCTTGTGGGGGACAGGGAGCTCCTACGAGCAGTACTTC.